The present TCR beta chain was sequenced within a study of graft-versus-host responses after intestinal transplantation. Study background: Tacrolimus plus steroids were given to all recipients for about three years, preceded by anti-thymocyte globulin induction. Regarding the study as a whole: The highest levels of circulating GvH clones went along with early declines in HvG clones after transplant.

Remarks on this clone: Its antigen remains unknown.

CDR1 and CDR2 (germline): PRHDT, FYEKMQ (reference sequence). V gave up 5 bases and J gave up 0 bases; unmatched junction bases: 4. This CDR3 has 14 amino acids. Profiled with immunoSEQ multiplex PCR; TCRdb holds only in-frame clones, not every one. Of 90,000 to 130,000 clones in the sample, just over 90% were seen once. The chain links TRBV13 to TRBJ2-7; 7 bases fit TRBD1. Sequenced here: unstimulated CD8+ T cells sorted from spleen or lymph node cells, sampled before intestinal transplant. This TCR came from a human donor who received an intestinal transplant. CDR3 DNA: TGTGCCAGCAGCCACGGGACAGCCTCCTACGAGCAGTACTTC. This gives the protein CASSHGTASYEQYF.